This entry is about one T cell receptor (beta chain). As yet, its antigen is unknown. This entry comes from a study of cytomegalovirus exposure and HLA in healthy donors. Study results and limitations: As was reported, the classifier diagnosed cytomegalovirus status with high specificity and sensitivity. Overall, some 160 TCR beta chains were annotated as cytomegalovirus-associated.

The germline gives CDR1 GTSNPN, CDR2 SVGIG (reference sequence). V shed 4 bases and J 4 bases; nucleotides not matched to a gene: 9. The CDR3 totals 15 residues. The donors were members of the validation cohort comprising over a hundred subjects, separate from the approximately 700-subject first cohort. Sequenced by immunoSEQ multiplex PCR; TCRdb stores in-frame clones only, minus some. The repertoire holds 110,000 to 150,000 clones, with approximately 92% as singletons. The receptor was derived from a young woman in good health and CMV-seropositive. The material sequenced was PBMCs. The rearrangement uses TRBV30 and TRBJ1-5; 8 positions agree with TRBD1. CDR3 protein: CAWKFGQGGNQPQHF. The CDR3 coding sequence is TGTGCCTGGAAGTTCGGACAGGGTGGTAATCAGCCCCAGCATTTT.